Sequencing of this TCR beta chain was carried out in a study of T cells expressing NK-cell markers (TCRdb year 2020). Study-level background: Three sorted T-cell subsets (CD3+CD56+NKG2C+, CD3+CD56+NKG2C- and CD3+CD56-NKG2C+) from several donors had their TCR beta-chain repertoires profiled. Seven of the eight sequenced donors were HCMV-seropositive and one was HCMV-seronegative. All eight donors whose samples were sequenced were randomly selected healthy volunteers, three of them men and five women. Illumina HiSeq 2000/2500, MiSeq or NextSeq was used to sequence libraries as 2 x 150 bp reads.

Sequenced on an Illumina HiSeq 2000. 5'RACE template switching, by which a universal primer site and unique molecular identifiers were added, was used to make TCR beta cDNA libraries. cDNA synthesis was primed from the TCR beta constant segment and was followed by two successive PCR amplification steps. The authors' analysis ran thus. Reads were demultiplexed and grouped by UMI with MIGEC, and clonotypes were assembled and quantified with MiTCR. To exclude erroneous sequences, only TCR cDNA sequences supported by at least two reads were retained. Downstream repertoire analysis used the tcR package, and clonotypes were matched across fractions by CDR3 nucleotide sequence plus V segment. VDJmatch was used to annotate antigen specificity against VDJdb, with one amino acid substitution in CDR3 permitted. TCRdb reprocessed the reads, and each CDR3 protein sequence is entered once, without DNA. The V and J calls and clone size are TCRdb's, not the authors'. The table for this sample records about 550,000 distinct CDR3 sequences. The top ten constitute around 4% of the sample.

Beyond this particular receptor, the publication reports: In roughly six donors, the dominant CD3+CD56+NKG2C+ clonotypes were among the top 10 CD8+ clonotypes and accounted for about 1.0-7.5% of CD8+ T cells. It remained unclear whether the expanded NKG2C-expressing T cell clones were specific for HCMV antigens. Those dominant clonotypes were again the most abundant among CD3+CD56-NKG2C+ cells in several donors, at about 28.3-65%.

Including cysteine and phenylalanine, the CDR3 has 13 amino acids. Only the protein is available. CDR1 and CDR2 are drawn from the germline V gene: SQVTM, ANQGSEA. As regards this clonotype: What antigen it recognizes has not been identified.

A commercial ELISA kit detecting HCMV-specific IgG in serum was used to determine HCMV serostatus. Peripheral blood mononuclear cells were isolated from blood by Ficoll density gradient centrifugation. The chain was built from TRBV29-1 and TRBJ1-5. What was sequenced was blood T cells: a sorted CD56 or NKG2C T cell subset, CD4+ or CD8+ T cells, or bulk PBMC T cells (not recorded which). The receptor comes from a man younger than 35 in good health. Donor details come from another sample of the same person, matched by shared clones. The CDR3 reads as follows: CSVEVGYNQPQHF.